The 10 T cell receptor beta chains reported below all come from one sample, sequenced in a study of T cells after posttransplantation cyclophosphamide. Libraries were prepared by immunoSEQ multiplex PCR; TCRdb keeps only in-frame clonotypes and omits some of them. The sample has tens of thousands of clones, none seen only once; the top ten hold approximately 2.4%. The sequencing input was PBMCs. The receptors were sampled from a man between 50 and 59 years old in good health, CMV-negative, and a related stem cell transplant donor.

This clone was seen many times. The V and J genes are TRBV7-3 and TRBJ2-7, with D uncertain. The length of the CDR3 is 14 residues. Trimming pared 0 bases from V and 6 bases from J, leaving 12 bases between. Germline V lookup: CDR1 SGHTA, CDR2 FQGTGA. The CDR3 loop reads CASSLTGPPREQYF. DNA of the CDR3: TGTGCCAGCAGCTTAACGGGCCCCCCGCGCGAGCAGTACTTC.

The gene calls are TRBV7-8 and TRBJ2-3, with 7 bases matching TRBD1. Unmatched junction bases numbered 10, after V lost 6 bases and J lost 1 base. The CDR3 totals 16 residues. The germline gives CDR1 SGHVS, CDR2 FQNEAQ. CDR3 region: CASRSGTALGTDTQYF. In nucleotides, the CDR3 is TGTGCCAGCAGGTCCGGGACAGCCCTGGGCACAGATACGCAGTATTTT.

This clone was picked up many times. The rearrangement joins TRBV5-1 to TRBJ1-3; 7 nucleotides align to TRBD1. V was clipped by 4 bases and J by 4 bases; unmatched bases: 5. The CDR3 is 14 amino acids. Germline V gene data show CDR1 as SGHRS and CDR2 as YFSETQ. The CDR3 nucleotides are TGCGCCAGCAGCACCGGGACAGAGGGAAACACCATATATTTT. This encodes CASSTGTEGNTIYF.

The chain carries TRBV19 and TRBJ2-5; the match to TRBD1 covers 8 bases. The J segment lost 4 bases and the V segment lost 4 bases, leaving 5 bases of the junction unmatched. This CDR3 spans 14 amino acids. The germline gives CDR1 LNHDA, CDR2 SQIVND (reference sequence). CDR3 DNA: TGTGCCAGTAGTAGAGGACAGGGTGGAGAGACCCAGTACTTC. This codes for CASSRGQGGETQYF.

Ten or more counts support this clone. The DNA for the CDR3 is TGTGCCAGCAGTGGACTCGGGATAGAGACCCAGTACTTC. Translation: CASSGLGIETQYF. This chain connects TRBV6-1 to TRBJ2-5, with D possibly matching TRBD2 (5 bases). Looked up from germline, CDR1 is MNHNS and CDR2 is SASEGT. The CDR3 spans 13 residues. Between the trimmed V and J ends, which lost 4 bases and 4 bases, there was a span of 10 bases.

There are many counts of this clone. The chain combines TRBV4-1 with TRBJ2-7; the D gene is possibly TRBD2 (5 bases). The CDR3 is 14 residues long. Trimming removed 1 base from V and 2 bases from J, with 9 bases in between. Germline lookup yields CDR1 MGHRA and CDR2 YSYEKL. In DNA, the CDR3 is TGCGCCAGCAGCCAAGCCGCGGGTACCTACGAGCAGTACTTC. It yields the protein CASSQAAGTYEQYF.

Many counts were recorded for this clone. The chain couples TRBV19 to TRBJ1-2, with TRBD1 as a possible D gene (5 bases). Trimming left V 3 bases short and J 4 bases short, with 18 bases between. There are 16 residues in the CDR3. Germline V gives CDR1 LNHDA, CDR2 SQIVND (reference sequence). This chain's CDR3 is CASSMISGRAGYGYTF. The CDR3 DNA is TGTGCCAGTAGTATGATATCAGGCAGGGCTGGCTATGGCTACACCTTC.

This clone was recorded at least ten times. The gene calls are TRBV6-5 and TRBJ1-5; 9 positions match TRBD1. Germline lookup yields CDR1 MNHEY and CDR2 SVGAGI. J lost 7 bases, V lost 3 bases, and 7 bases had no gene match. The CDR3 covers 15 residues. In DNA form, the CDR3 reads TGTGCCAGCAGTTATAGTCGGACAGGGGAACAGCCCCAGCATTTT. It yields the protein CASSYSRTGEQPQHF.

This clone was seen many times. The rearrangement uses TRBV4-3 and TRBJ2-7; 8 nucleotides match TRBD2. The CDR3 runs 16 residues. Germline CDR1 and CDR2: LGHNA and YSLEER. V shed 0 bases and J 2 bases; nucleotides not matched to a gene: 6. This CDR3 is CASSQEVGLAPYEQYF. The CDR3 nucleotides are TGCGCCAGCAGCCAAGAAGTAGGACTAGCCCCCTACGAGCAGTACTTC.

In its sample, this clone was seen many times. The gene calls are TRBV5-1 and TRBJ2-5; 9 bases are shared with TRBD1. The trim removed 4 bases at V and 7 bases at J, leaving 8 bases unmatched. The CDR3 runs to 14 residues. The germline V gene encodes CDR1 SGHRS and CDR2 YFSETQ. The CDR3 sequence is CASSVGQGDGTQYF. CDR3 DNA: TGCGCCAGCAGCGTGGGACAGGGAGACGGGACCCAGTACTTC. Full variable domain (rest looked up from reference TRBV5-1 and TRBJ2-5): KAGVTQTPRYLIKTRGQQVTLSCSPISGHRSVSWYQQTPGQGLQFLFEYFSETQRNKGNFPGRFSGRQFSNSRSEMNVSTLELGDSALYLCASSVGQGDGTQYFGPGTRLLVL.